A single sample is the source of the 11 T cell receptor beta chains below, sequenced in a study of T cell responses to AZD1222 COVID-19 vaccine. The repertoire was sequenced with immunoSEQ multiplex PCR; TCRdb's copy has only in-frame clones and lacks some. The sample carries over 85,000 clones, almost 90% recorded once. The sample was peripheral blood, taken 28 days after the second AZD1222 dose. The receptors come from an adult who received the AZD1222 COVID-19 vaccine.

The J gene is TRBJ1-2, the V gene TRBV2; perhaps TRBD1 as D (6 bases). V was pared by 6 bases and J by 8 bases, with 13 bases between. Per germline, CDR1 SNHLY and CDR2 FYNNEI. The CDR3 covers 12 residues. CDR3 DNA: TGTGCCAGCAGGATAGGGGGTAGGGGCTACACCTTC. Translating gives CASRIGGRGYTF.

The rearrangement joins TRBV6-5 to TRBJ1-2, with D maybe TRBD1 (5 bases). Deletions cut 6 bases from V and 1 base from J, with 9 bases between. In germline, CDR1 is MNHEY, CDR2 SVGAGI. There are 13 residues in the CDR3. CDR3 in DNA: TGTGCCAGCAGGGAGGGACTTAACTATGGCTACACCTTC. Protein product: CASREGLNYGYTF.

This clone was detected a few times. CDR3 nucleotide sequence: TGTGCCAGCAGTTCGGGACAGGGGGAGGTAGGGGAGCTGTTTTTT. Amino acids: CASSSGQGEVGELFF. V and J are TRBV28 and TRBJ2-2; the match to TRBD1 covers 11 bases. This CDR3 is built from 15 residues. CDR1 and CDR2 from the germline V gene are MDHEN and SYDVKM. With V trimmed by 4 bases and J by 8 bases, 6 bases remained unmatched. Filled out from reference TRBV28 and TRBJ2-2, the complete variable domain reads DVKVTQSSRYLVKRTGEKVFLECVQDMDHENMFWYRQDPGLGLRLIYFSYDVKMKEKGDIPEGYSVSREKKERFSLILESASTNQTSMYLCASSSGQGEVGELFFGEGSRLTVL.

V and J are TRBV19 and TRBJ1-2; 9 bases are shared with TRBD1. The J segment lost 6 bases and the V segment lost 8 bases, leaving 10 bases of the junction unmatched. CDR1 and CDR2 from the germline V gene are LNHDA and SQIVND (reference sequence). The CDR3 has 14 residues. In DNA form, the CDR3 reads TGTGCCAGTTCCCGGGACAGGGTTTTTAATGGCTACACCTTC. Its translation is CASSRDRVFNGYTF.

This clone was counted once. This sequence joins TRBV19 and TRBJ2-4; tentatively, D is TRBD1 (5 bases). The germline gives CDR1 LNHDA, CDR2 SQIVND (reference sequence). The V and J ends lost 4 bases and 9 bases respectively, with 13 bases between them. This CDR3 spans 13 amino acids. The CDR3 is CASSTGNRGIQYF. The CDR3 bases are TGTGCCAGTAGTACAGGGAACCGAGGCATTCAGTACTTC.

V usage is TRBV30 and J usage is TRBJ1-1; D not certain. The CDR3 extends over 11 amino acids. With 0 bases removed from V and 11 bases from J, the gap between germline ends came to 10 bases. Germline lookup yields CDR1 GTSNPN and CDR2 SVGIG (reference sequence). The chain's CDR3 is CAWSVSGGAFF. The CDR3 DNA reads as TGTGCCTGGAGTGTATCCGGTGGGGCTTTCTTT.

J is TRBJ1-2 and V is TRBV6-5, with D unclear. The CDR3 covers 12 residues. V gave up 6 bases and J gave up 8 bases, with 13 bases separating them. Germline assignment: CDR1 MNHEY and CDR2 SVGAGI. The CDR3 loop is CASSLRPGGYTF. CDR3 bases: TGTGCCAGCAGCCTCCGACCCGGGGGCTACACCTTC.

The J gene is TRBJ2-1, the V gene TRBV3-1 (or the pseudogene TRBV3-2); 11 positions match TRBD2. The CDR3 is 16 residues long. CDR1 and CDR2 from the germline V gene are LGHDT and YNNKEL (reference sequence). The V segment lost 5 bases and the J segment 7 bases; nucleotides outside the gene matches: 10. The CDR3 sequence is CASSDTSGSWGNEQFF. The CDR3 nucleotides read TGTGCCAGCAGCGACACTAGCGGGAGTTGGGGAAATGAGCAGTTCTTC.

The rearrangement joins TRBV23-1 to TRBJ1-2; D not resolved. TRBV23-1 is given ORF status, its function remaining uncertain. Trimming left V 2 bases short and J 4 bases short, with 17 bases between. The CDR3 extends over 16 amino acids. The CDR3 bases are TGCGCCAGCAGTCAAGGGCCAGCTCAAGACCCCTATGGCTACACCTTC. This encodes CASSQGPAQDPYGYTF.

The rearrangement uses TRBV7-9 and TRBJ2-7; 8 bases fit TRBD2. The CDR3 is 14 residues long. The germline gives CDR1 SEHNR, CDR2 FQNEAQ (reference sequence). V lost 5 bases and J lost 3; bases outside the gene matches: 6. This chain's CDR3 is CASSPGTRNYEQYF. The CDR3 region has the DNA TGTGCCAGCAGCCCCGGGACTAGGAACTACGAGCAGTACTTC.

J is TRBJ2-5 and V is TRBV6-4; no firm D call. The CDR3 is 14 residues long. Trimming removed 8 bases at V and 2 bases at J, with 15 bases between. Germline CDR1 and CDR2: MRHNA and SNTAGT. The CDR3 here is CASHNELRQETQYF. In DNA, the CDR3 is TGTGCCAGCCATAACGAGTTGCGGCAAGAGACCCAGTACTTC.